The clone carrying this T cell receptor (beta chain) was detected a few times. V shed 0 bases and J 9 bases; nucleotides not matched to a gene: 14. CDR1 MGHRA and CDR2 YSYEKL come from the germline V gene. CDR3 size: 17 residues. TCRdb used MiXCR to reprocess the 5' RACE reads, holding one entry per CDR3 protein. The sample lists some 150,000 distinct CDR3 sequences, approximately 11% occurring once. This specimen belongs to a study of T cells after yellow fever vaccination. Overall study context: Those fractions that held only low numbers of cells were prepared using the SMART-Seq v4 Ultra Low Input RNA kit.

The chain combines TRBV4-1 with TRBJ2-1, with TRBD2 matching 7 bases. The receptor comes from a young man who received the YFV17D yellow fever vaccine. The sample was CD8+ T cells sorted from PBMCs, taken 15 days after the yellow fever booster vaccination. The CDR3 sequence: CASSQDPPAGRVGEQFF. CDR3 coding DNA: TGCGCCAGCAGCCAAGATCCCCCAGCGGGGAGGGTGGGTGAGCAGTTCTTC.